Below are 22 T cell receptor beta chains sequenced from a single sample in a study of CD8 T cells in Susac syndrome. Random-hexamer reverse transcription was applied to about 0.5 to 1 ug RNA. MiXCR was run by TCRdb on the immunoSEQ multiplex PCR reads, yielding one entry per CDR3 protein. Of about 83,000 distinct CDR3 sequences listed, approximately 96% are singletons. Sample: CD8+ T cells from PBMCs. The receptors originated from a human donor with Susac syndrome.

This chain connects TRBV29-1 to TRBJ2-2; possible D gene TRBD2, 5 bases. CDR1 and CDR2 (germline): SQVTM, ANQGSEA. Trimming removed 4 bases at V and 1 base at J, with 19 bases between. This CDR3 contains 17 residues. Here the CDR3 DNA reads TGCAGCGTTGGAGGGCTGGCGTCCGGGTGGAACACCGGGGAGCTGTTTTTT. Protein: CSVGGLASGWNTGELFF.

V is TRBV11-2 and J is TRBJ1-6, with D possibly matching TRBD1 (6 bases). Germline lookup yields CDR1 SGHAT and CDR2 FQNNGV. V lost 1 base, J lost 8 bases, and 9 bases lay in between. The CDR3 runs to 14 residues. CDR3 in DNA: TGTGCCAGCAGCTTAGTGGACAGAGATTCACCCCTCCACTTT. This encodes CASSLVDRDSPLHF.

V gene TRBV13 combines with J gene TRBJ2-1, with D possibly being TRBD2 (5 bases). This CDR3 has 20 residues. The V gene lost 5 bases and the J gene lost 0 bases, with 26 bases spanning the gap. CDR1 and CDR2 (germline): PRHDT, FYEKMQ (reference sequence). The DNA of the CDR3 is TGTGCCAGCAGCGCGGACTTACCGGTTGGGAGCGGAAGCTCCTACAATGAGCAGTTCTTC. It translates to CASSADLPVGSGSSYNEQFF. The full variable domain, completed using reference TRBV13 and TRBJ2-1, is AAGVIQSPRHLIKEKRETATLKCYPIPRHDTVYWYQQGPGQDPQFLISFYEKMQSDKGSIPDRFSAQQFSDYHSELNMSSLELGDSALYFCASSADLPVGSGSSYNEQFFGPGTRLTVL.

A word on this clonotype: One junction end disagrees with the germline gene, perhaps due to a read error. This chain links TRBV7-7 with TRBJ2-5; a weak D match, TRBD1 (5 bases). The germline gives CDR1 SSHAT, CDR2 FNYEAQ (reference sequence). This CDR3 region has 15 residues. CDR3 amino acids: CASSSSLGDQETQYF. In DNA form, the CDR3 reads TGTGCTAGCAGCTCCTCGTTAGGGGACCAAGAGACCCAGTACTTC.

The chain employs TRBV20-1 and TRBJ1-5; no clear D gene. Trimming removed 0 bases from V and 5 bases from J, with 5 bases in between. The CDR3 has 12 amino acids. Per germline, CDR1 DFQATT and CDR2 SNEGSKA (reference sequence). The CDR3 DNA sequence: TGCAGTGCTAGAGATGGGGATCAGCCCCAGCATTTT. Translating it yields CSARDGDQPQHF.

The chain has TRBV3-1 and TRBJ2-1, with D tentatively TRBD1 (7 bases). The CDR3 sequence is 17 residues long. Trimming took 4 bases from V and 5 from J, leaving 21 bases between them. Germline assignment: CDR1 LGHDT and CDR2 YNNKEL (reference sequence). CDR3 bases: TGTGCCAGCAGCCTTCGCCCCCCAGGGGGGCGCAACAATGAGCAGTTCTTC. As protein: CASSLRPPGGRNNEQFF.

The chain uses TRBV5-1 and TRBJ2-7; the D is unclear. Trimming cost V 0 bases and J 2 bases, with 6 bases left between them. The CDR3 length is 13 residues. The V gene's germline CDR1 is SGHRS and CDR2 YFSETQ. CDR3 amino acids: CASSLDVAYEQYF. The DNA of the CDR3 is TGCGCCAGCAGCTTGGACGTCGCCTACGAGCAGTACTTC.

This chain uses TRBV20-1 with TRBJ2-1; the match to TRBD2 covers 8 bases. The CDR3 extends over 14 amino acids. Germline V gene data show CDR1 as DFQATT and CDR2 as SNEGSKA (reference sequence). The junction had 8 bases not matched to a gene; V was cut back by 2 bases and J by 8 bases. The DNA for the CDR3 is TGCAGTGCTAGACGGTGGCGAGCGGGAGATGAGCAGTTCTTC. This translates into CSARRWRAGDEQFF.

V and J are TRBV11-1 and TRBJ1-2; D might be TRBD1 (5 bases). CDR3 length: 15 amino acids. Trimming left V 4 bases short and J 7 bases short, with 19 bases between. Germline V gene sequence: CDR1 SGHAT, CDR2 FQDESV (reference sequence). Written as DNA, the CDR3 is TGTGCCAGCAGCTCACTCCGGGACTGGGACGGTGGCTACACCTTC. Translated, it gives CASSSLRDWDGGYTF.

The CDR3 bases are TGTGCCAGCAGCCCTCCCTCCAGGGGGGGTGAAGCTTTCTTT. Encoded protein: CASSPPSRGGEAFF. The V gene is TRBV7-9, the J gene TRBJ1-1; 7 bases match TRBD1. V was pared by 5 bases and J by 7 bases, with 10 bases of the junction left unmatched. Germline V CDR1 and CDR2: SEHNR, FQNEAQ (reference sequence). The CDR3 covers 14 residues.

The chain carries TRBV20-1 and TRBJ2-1; 8 nucleotides agree with TRBD2. With 7 bases clipped from V and 6 bases from J, the junction kept 20 bases outside the gene matches. This CDR3 is 17 amino acids long. CDR1 and CDR2 from the germline V gene are DFQATT and SNEGSKA (reference sequence). The CDR3 sequence is CSGTDSRPKREFNEQFF. CDR3 bases: TGCAGTGGCACTGACAGCCGGCCAAAGCGGGAGTTCAATGAGCAGTTCTTC.

The V and J genes are TRBV20-1 and TRBJ2-7; D unresolved. Trimming removed 4 bases from V and 3 bases from J, with 10 bases in between. The germline V gene encodes CDR1 DFQATT and CDR2 SNEGSKA (reference sequence). The CDR3 contains 12 residues. CDR3 sequence: CSATPDNYEQYF. CDR3 in DNA: TGCAGTGCTACCCCAGACAACTACGAGCAGTACTTC.

The genes are TRBV4-3 and TRBJ2-4; TRBD2 agrees at 9 bases. V shed 3 bases, J shed 5 bases, and the junction held 5 bases outside the gene matches. In germline, CDR1 is LGHNA, CDR2 YSLEER. The CDR3 is made up of 15 amino acids. The CDR3 DNA is TGCGCCAGCAGCCAGAGTCGACTAGCGGAAAACATTCAGTACTTC. Residues: CASSQSRLAENIQYF.

The V gene is TRBV14, the J gene TRBJ2-6; 7 nucleotides align to TRBD1. V lost 1 base, J lost 1 base, and 13 bases stayed unmatched. This CDR3 contains 20 residues. Germline CDR1 and CDR2: SGHDN and FVKESK. CDR3 bases: TGTGCCAGCAGCCAAGCTGTAGAACGGACAGGTCTGTCTGGGGCCAACGTCCTGACTTTC. Translating it yields CASSQAVERTGLSGANVLTF.

The V gene is TRBV6-2 or TRBV6-3, the J gene TRBJ1-1; D uncertain. V lost 4 bases to trimming and J lost 5 bases, with 11 bases between them. This CDR3 spans 13 amino acids. Per the germline V gene, CDR1 is MNHEY and CDR2 is SVGEGT. CDR3 nucleotide sequence: TGTGCCAGCAGTTTAAATTCCGGGACTGAAGCTTTCTTT. Translating gives CASSLNSGTEAFF.

The gene calls are TRBV4-1 and TRBJ1-1; no firm D call. Trimming stripped 4 bases from V and 5 bases from J, with 14 bases between. Germline CDR1 is MGHRA and CDR2 is YSYEKL. The CDR3 is 14 amino acids. The CDR3 coding sequence is TGCGCCAGCAGCCTGGTCGGCGATACGACTGAAGCTTTCTTT. Translating gives CASSLVGDTTEAFF.

The sample holds one count of this clonotype. For the CDR3, the DNA is TGCAGCGTTATCTCAGTGGAGTCGGACATTCAGTACTTC. This encodes CSVISVESDIQYF. The chain joins TRBV29-1 to TRBJ2-4; D unresolved. CDR3 length equals 13 residues. V lost 5 bases to trimming and J lost 8 bases, with 16 bases between them. CDR1 is SQVTM, CDR2 ANQGSEA, per germline.

CDR3 sequence: CASSRYSGDYNEQFF. The CDR3 region has the DNA TGCGCCAGCAGCCGATACTCAGGAGACTACAATGAGCAGTTCTTC. The J gene is TRBJ2-1, the V gene TRBV4-3; D ambiguous. V was shortened by 4 bases and J by 3 bases, with 13 bases between the two germline ends. CDR1 LGHNA and CDR2 YSLEER come from the germline V gene. The CDR3 length is 15 residues.

This clonotype was picked up one time. This chain connects TRBV21-1 to TRBJ1-1. TRBV21-1 corresponds to a pseudogene. The CDR3 runs to 18 residues. CDR3 sequence (DNA): TGTGCCAGCAGCAAAGTTTATTCCGGATACGAGGGGAACACTGAAGCTTTCTTT. Its protein is CASSKVYSGYEGNTEAFF.

This rearrangement joins TRBV5-6 to TRBJ2-7; 9 bases agree with TRBD2. V was pared by 5 bases and J by 4 bases, with 7 bases of the junction left unmatched. CDR1 is SGHDT, CDR2 YYEEEE, per germline. The CDR3 extends over 14 amino acids. CDR3 coding DNA: TGTGCCAGCAGAACCGGGACTAGCTCTTACGAGCAGTACTTC. Its translation: CASRTGTSSYEQYF.

The chain joins TRBV20-1 to TRBJ2-3; D gene unclear. Trimming shortened V by 0 bases and J by 2 bases, and 15 bases separated the two germline ends. CDR3 size: 16 residues. CDR1 and CDR2 (germline): DFQATT, SNEGSKA (reference sequence). For the CDR3, the DNA is TGCAGTGCTAGAGATCCGGTAACGGATCTCACAGATACGCAGTATTTT. Translating it yields CSARDPVTDLTDTQYF.

V and J are TRBV6-2 or TRBV6-3 and TRBJ2-7; maybe TRBD1 (6 bases). Trimming stripped 6 bases from V and 4 bases from J, with 13 bases between. The CDR3 totals 13 residues. Germline assignment: CDR1 MNHEY and CDR2 SVGEGT. The CDR3 DNA sequence: TGTGCCAGCAGCACGATACAGGGATACGAGCAGTACGTC. This gives the protein CASSTIQGYEQYV.